These T cell receptor beta chains were read from a single sample in a study of T cells in Graves' hyperthyroidism and ophthalmopathy. Via MiXCR, TCRdb re-called the multiplex PCR reads, giving one row per CDR3 protein. The sample consists of roughly 400,000 distinct CDR3 sequences, over 12% of them appearing once. Sequences were obtained from blood. The receptors here all came from a man aged 50 to 59 with Graves' ophthalmopathy. The CDR3 runs from the conserved cysteine through the conserved F or W. A D gene is named only where the DNA matches it firmly. A row's size may be missing; if present it is once, few, many or a size class.

d_call: NA
j_call: TRBJ1-1
clone_size: few
v_call: TRBV20-1
cdr3_aa: CSARDPAGYTEAFF
cdr3_nt: TGCAGTGCTAGAGATCCGGCGGGCTACACTGAAGCTTTCTTT

d_call: NA
j_call: TRBJ2-7
clone_size: once
v_call: TRBV24-1
cdr3_aa: CATSDASGDDYEQYF
cdr3_nt: TGTGCCACCAGTGATGCCTCGGGAGACGACTACGAGCAGTACTTC

d_call: NA
j_call: TRBJ2-1
clone_size: many
v_call: TRBV4-1
cdr3_aa: CASSQDGSAYNEQFF
cdr3_nt: TGCGCCAGCAGCCAAGACGGTTCAGCCTACAATGAGCAGTTCTTC

d_call: TRBD1
j_call: TRBJ1-4
clone_size: many
v_call: TRBV18
cdr3_aa: CASSPKTGWEKLFF
cdr3_nt: TGTGCCAGCTCACCGAAGACAGGGTGGGAAAAACTGTTTTTT

d_call: NA
j_call: TRBJ1-5
clone_size: many
v_call: TRBV27
cdr3_aa: CASSLRGSNQPQHF
cdr3_nt: TGTGCCAGCAGTTTGCGGGGGAGCAATCAGCCCCAGCATTTT

d_call: TRBD2
j_call: TRBJ2-7
clone_size: many
v_call: TRBV2
cdr3_aa: CASRGGLAITYEQYF
cdr3_nt: TGTGCCAGCAGAGGAGGACTAGCGATTACCTACGAGCAGTACTTC

d_call: TRBD2
j_call: TRBJ2-1
clone_size: NA
v_call: TRBV30
cdr3_aa: CAWETGLAGDSNEQFF
cdr3_nt: TGTGCCTGGGAGACAGGCCTAGCGGGGGACTCGAATGAGCAGTTCTTC

d_call: NA
j_call: TRBJ1-6
clone_size: few
v_call: TRBV7-8
cdr3_aa: CASSRQSSPLHF
cdr3_nt: TGTGCCAGCAGCCGGCAATCTTCACCCCTCCACTTT

d_call: NA
j_call: TRBJ2-3
clone_size: many
v_call: TRBV20-1
cdr3_aa: CSARGAESSTDTQYF
cdr3_nt: TGCAGTGCTAGAGGAGCGGAATCTAGCACAGATACGCAGTATTTT

d_call: NA
j_call: TRBJ1-2
clone_size: few
v_call: TRBV6-1
cdr3_aa: CASKEYGYTF
cdr3_nt: TGTGCCAGCAAAGAATATGGCTACACCTTC

d_call: NA
j_call: TRBJ2-4
clone_size: many
v_call: TRBV20-1
cdr3_aa: CSARDGGGQGRNIQYF
cdr3_nt: TGCAGTGCTAGAGATGGGGGTGGGCAGGGGAGGAACATTCAGTACTTC

d_call: NA
j_call: TRBJ2-3
clone_size: many
v_call: TRBV28
cdr3_aa: CASSKSLGTDTQYF
cdr3_nt: TGTGCCAGCAGCAAGTCTCTTGGCACAGATACGCAGTATTTT

d_call: NA
j_call: TRBJ2-3
clone_size: NA
v_call: TRBV19
cdr3_aa: CASSMVFWDQSTDTQYF
cdr3_nt: TGTGCCAGTAGTATGGTATTTTGGGACCAGAGCACAGATACGCAGTATTTT

d_call: TRBD2
j_call: TRBJ2-3
clone_size: many
v_call: TRBV20-1
cdr3_aa: CSAERETVKDTQYF
cdr3_nt: TGCAGTGCTGAGCGGGAGACTGTCAAAGATACGCAGTATTTT

d_call: NA
j_call: TRBJ2-5
clone_size: few
v_call: TRBV29-1
cdr3_aa: CSVGWQGGETQYF
cdr3_nt: TGCAGCGTTGGTTGGCAGGGTGGGGAGACCCAGTACTTC

d_call: NA
j_call: TRBJ2-7
clone_size: many
v_call: TRBV27
cdr3_aa: CASSSRQDSYEQYF
cdr3_nt: TGTGCCAGCAGTTCCCGACAGGACTCCTACGAGCAGTACTTC

d_call: NA
j_call: TRBJ1-3
clone_size: NA
v_call: TRBV13
cdr3_aa: CASKVVAASGNTIYF
cdr3_nt: TGTGCCAGCAAAGTTGTAGCAGCTTCTGGAAACACCATATATTTT

d_call: NA
j_call: TRBJ2-1
clone_size: many
v_call: TRBV27
cdr3_aa: CASKVANPLPNEQFF
cdr3_nt: TGTGCCAGCAAGGTGGCTAACCCCCTCCCCAATGAGCAGTTCTTC

d_call: TRBD1
j_call: TRBJ2-1
clone_size: many
v_call: TRBV6-1
cdr3_aa: CASSYRDRVFNEQFF
cdr3_nt: TGTGCCAGCAGTTATAGGGACAGGGTTTTCAATGAGCAGTTCTTC

d_call: NA
j_call: TRBJ2-7
clone_size: many
v_call: TRBV30
cdr3_aa: CAWRATGAYEQYF
cdr3_nt: TGTGCCTGGAGGGCCACGGGGGCCTACGAGCAGTACTTC

d_call: NA
j_call: TRBJ1-1
clone_size: NA
v_call: TRBV10-2
cdr3_aa: CASTPERTQRMNTEAFF
cdr3_nt: TGCGCCAGCACCCCCGAACGGACCCAGAGGATGAACACTGAAGCTTTCTTT

d_call: TRBD1
j_call: TRBJ1-2
clone_size: many
v_call: TRBV7-9
cdr3_aa: CASSYPGGRYGYTF
cdr3_nt: TGTGCCAGCAGCTACCCAGGGGGCCGCTATGGCTACACCTTC

d_call: NA
j_call: TRBJ1-1
clone_size: many
v_call: TRBV3-1
cdr3_aa: CASSQVGGMNTEAFF
cdr3_nt: TGTGCCAGCAGCCAAGTAGGGGGAATGAACACTGAAGCTTTCTTT

d_call: NA
j_call: TRBJ2-7
clone_size: few
v_call: TRBV6-2/TRBV6-3
cdr3_aa: CASSLYVDSYEQYF
cdr3_nt: TGTGCCAGCAGTTTGTACGTGGACTCCTACGAGCAGTACTTC

d_call: NA
j_call: TRBJ1-1
clone_size: NA
v_call: TRBV19
cdr3_aa: CASSNSRVLDTEAFF
cdr3_nt: TGTGCCAGTAGTAACTCCAGGGTCTTGGACACTGAAGCTTTCTTT

d_call: NA
j_call: TRBJ2-3
clone_size: many
v_call: TRBV20-1
cdr3_aa: CSASSGGDTQYF
cdr3_nt: TGCAGTGCTTCATCAGGAGGGGATACGCAGTATTTT

d_call: NA
j_call: TRBJ2-7
clone_size: many
v_call: TRBV27
cdr3_aa: CASSLNSVYEQYF
cdr3_nt: TGTGCCAGCAGTTTAAATAGTGTCTACGAGCAGTACTTC

d_call: TRBD2
j_call: TRBJ2-7
clone_size: NA
v_call: TRBV19
cdr3_aa: CASRIGTSGYEQYF
cdr3_nt: TGTGCCAGTAGAATCGGGACTAGCGGCTACGAGCAGTACTTC

d_call: TRBD1
j_call: TRBJ2-5
clone_size: many
v_call: TRBV5-5
cdr3_aa: CASSRDRDLYQETQYF
cdr3_nt: TGTGCCAGCAGCCGGGACAGGGACCTTTATCAAGAGACCCAGTACTTC

d_call: TRBD1
j_call: TRBJ1-1
clone_size: many
v_call: TRBV20-1
cdr3_aa: CSANRQGSDTEAFF
cdr3_nt: TGCAGTGCAAACCGACAGGGTTCGGACACTGAAGCTTTCTTT

d_call: NA
j_call: TRBJ2-1
clone_size: many
v_call: TRBV29-1
cdr3_aa: CSASQYSRNNEQFF
cdr3_nt: TGCAGCGCCTCCCAATATTCGCGCAACAATGAGCAGTTCTTC

d_call: TRBD1
j_call: TRBJ2-7
clone_size: many
v_call: TRBV12-5
cdr3_aa: CASGKNTGGPSSYEQYF
cdr3_nt: TGTGCTAGTGGTAAAAACACAGGGGGCCCGAGCTCCTACGAGCAGTACTTC

d_call: NA
j_call: TRBJ2-7
clone_size: few
v_call: TRBV12-3/TRBV12-4
cdr3_aa: CASSLSVLAAHEQYF
cdr3_nt: TGTGCCAGCAGTTTGTCGGTGCTGGCGGCCCACGAGCAGTACTTC

d_call: NA
j_call: TRBJ2-1
clone_size: many
v_call: TRBV6-1
cdr3_aa: CASSYLGSEQFF
cdr3_nt: TGTGCCAGCAGCTACCTGGGTAGTGAGCAGTTCTTC

d_call: TRBD2
j_call: TRBJ2-1
clone_size: NA
v_call: TRBV28
cdr3_aa: CASSKAGPYNEQFF
cdr3_nt: TGTGCCAGCAGTAAAGCGGGACCCTACAATGAGCAGTTCTTC

d_call: TRBD2
j_call: TRBJ2-1
clone_size: NA
v_call: TRBV19
cdr3_aa: CASTEGAGGPPYNEQFF
cdr3_nt: TGTGCCAGTACCGAAGGAGCGGGAGGGCCTCCCTACAATGAGCAGTTCTTC

d_call: NA
j_call: TRBJ1-4
clone_size: NA
v_call: TRBV11-3
cdr3_aa: CASSLVGTNEKLFF
cdr3_nt: TGTGCCAGCAGCTTAGTGGGAACTAATGAAAAACTGTTTTTT

d_call: NA
j_call: TRBJ1-4
clone_size: many
v_call: TRBV20-1
cdr3_aa: CSATLTLGEKLFF
cdr3_nt: TGCAGTGCTACCCTTACCCTCGGGGAAAAACTGTTTTTT

d_call: NA
j_call: TRBJ1-3
clone_size: NA
v_call: TRBV20-1
cdr3_aa: CSAPSDGNTIYF
cdr3_nt: TGCAGTGCCCCCTCAGATGGAAACACCATATATTTT

d_call: NA
j_call: TRBJ2-5
clone_size: many
v_call: TRBV7-7
cdr3_aa: CASSLALGYQETQYF
cdr3_nt: TGTGCTAGCAGCTTAGCGCTGGGCTACCAAGAGACCCAGTACTTC

d_call: TRBD2
j_call: TRBJ2-5
clone_size: many
v_call: TRBV12-3/TRBV12-4
cdr3_aa: CASSFTGLGETQYF
cdr3_nt: TGTGCCAGCAGTTTTACAGGACTAGGGGAGACCCAGTACTTC

d_call: TRBD2
j_call: TRBJ2-1
clone_size: many
v_call: TRBV7-8
cdr3_aa: CASRKLAGGIYNEQFF
cdr3_nt: TGTGCCAGCAGGAAATTAGCGGGAGGGATCTACAATGAGCAGTTCTTC

d_call: TRBD1
j_call: TRBJ2-1
clone_size: many
v_call: TRBV24-1
cdr3_aa: CATSDVGGYAYNEQFF
cdr3_nt: TGTGCCACCAGTGATGTAGGGGGCTACGCCTACAATGAGCAGTTCTTC

d_call: TRBD1
j_call: TRBJ1-5
clone_size: few
v_call: TRBV2
cdr3_aa: CASMDRVGNQPQHF
cdr3_nt: TGTGCCAGCATGGACAGGGTTGGCAATCAGCCCCAGCATTTT

d_call: NA
j_call: TRBJ1-2
clone_size: many
v_call: TRBV2
cdr3_aa: CASRGQPYGYTF
cdr3_nt: TGTGCCAGCAGAGGACAGCCCTATGGCTACACCTTC

d_call: TRBD2
j_call: TRBJ2-3
clone_size: few
v_call: TRBV19
cdr3_aa: CASSSPGTRFGDTQYF
cdr3_nt: TGTGCCAGTAGTAGCCCCGGGACTAGATTCGGGGATACGCAGTATTTT

d_call: TRBD2
j_call: TRBJ2-3
clone_size: many
v_call: TRBV20-1
cdr3_aa: CSADTSGVTDTQYF
cdr3_nt: TGCAGTGCGGATACTAGCGGCGTCACAGATACGCAGTATTTT

d_call: NA
j_call: TRBJ2-3
clone_size: many
v_call: TRBV28
cdr3_aa: CASSWGTSTDTQYF
cdr3_nt: TGTGCCAGCAGTTGGGGGACAAGCACAGATACGCAGTATTTT

d_call: TRBD1
j_call: TRBJ1-1
clone_size: many
v_call: TRBV18
cdr3_aa: CASSPQGAGRLNTEAFF
cdr3_nt: TGTGCCAGCTCACCACAGGGGGCGGGTAGATTGAACACTGAAGCTTTCTTT

d_call: NA
j_call: TRBJ2-7
clone_size: few
v_call: TRBV5-1
cdr3_aa: CASSGSKRLEQYF
cdr3_nt: TGCGCCAGCAGCGGCAGTAAGCGACTCGAGCAGTACTTC

d_call: TRBD2
j_call: TRBJ2-7
clone_size: NA
v_call: TRBV6-2/TRBV6-3
cdr3_aa: CASSYAGGPYEQYF
cdr3_nt: TGTGCCAGCAGTTATGCGGGAGGGCCCTACGAGCAGTACTTC

d_call: NA
j_call: TRBJ2-1
clone_size: many
v_call: TRBV29-1
cdr3_aa: CSVEDPAGNEQFF
cdr3_nt: TGCAGCGTTGAAGATCCTGCCGGCAATGAGCAGTTCTTC

d_call: NA
j_call: TRBJ1-2
clone_size: NA
v_call: TRBV6-1
cdr3_aa: CASGQENGYTF
cdr3_nt: TGTGCCAGCGGCCAGGAAAATGGCTACACCTTC

d_call: TRBD2
j_call: TRBJ2-3
clone_size: many
v_call: TRBV18
cdr3_aa: CASSPTLAGRASTDTQYF
cdr3_nt: TGTGCCAGCTCACCAACCCTCGCGGGGAGGGCTAGCACAGATACGCAGTATTTT

d_call: NA
j_call: TRBJ2-3
clone_size: NA
v_call: TRBV28
cdr3_aa: CASSPPGDLDTQYF
cdr3_nt: TGTGCCAGCAGTCCCCCCGGGGATTTAGATACGCAGTATTTT

d_call: TRBD2
j_call: TRBJ2-1
clone_size: many
v_call: TRBV7-9
cdr3_aa: CASSLRGAWGVAGGGEQFF
cdr3_nt: TGTGCCAGCAGCTTAAGAGGCGCCTGGGGTGTAGCGGGAGGCGGTGAGCAGTTCTTC

d_call: NA
j_call: TRBJ1-2
clone_size: NA
v_call: TRBV19
cdr3_aa: CASSIDTNSGYTF
cdr3_nt: TGTGCCAGTAGTATCGACACGAACTCCGGCTACACCTTC